The 9 T cell receptor beta chains given below trace back to one sample, sequenced in a study of T cells in narcolepsy. Measured with immunoSEQ multiplex PCR; TCRdb has only the in-frame clones, and not every one. The sample comprises 15,000 to 20,000 clones, over 55% of which are singletons, and more than 13% rests with the top ten. The sequenced sample was CD45RA- memory CD8+ T cells from PBMCs. All receptors derive from a human donor with narcolepsy.

This chain uses TRBV4-1 with TRBJ1-4; D perhaps matches TRBD1 (5 bases). Germline CDR1 and CDR2: MGHRA and YSYEKL. This CDR3 has 16 residues. Deletions cut 0 bases from V and 8 bases from J, with 16 bases between. DNA of the CDR3: TGCGCCAGCAGCCAAGATCGGGAGGGGCTTGGGGAAAAACTGTTTTTT. Translating it yields CASSQDREGLGEKLFF.

In its sample, this clone is medium-sized. The gene calls are TRBV7-9 and TRBJ1-1; D uncertain. Per the germline V gene, CDR1 is SEHNR and CDR2 is FQNEAQ (reference sequence). The CDR3 consists of 12 residues. This chain's CDR3 is CVFRRLNTEAFF. CDR3 nucleotides: TGTGTCTTTCGGCGGCTGAACACTGAAGCTTTCTTT.

The chain uses TRBV5-1 and TRBJ2-4; D gene unclear. Germline V gene lookup returns CDR1 SGHRS and CDR2 YFSETQ. Trimming stripped 0 bases from V and 6 bases from J, with 16 bases between. The CDR3 runs 16 residues. The CDR3, as DNA: TGCGCCAGCAGCTTGGATCTGTCTGCCCGAGGAAACATTCAGTACTTC. This translates into CASSLDLSARGNIQYF.

The chain links TRBV5-6 to TRBJ2-7; D call uncertain. Germline V gene sequence: CDR1 SGHDT, CDR2 YYEEEE. The CDR3 contains 14 residues. The V end was cut by 0 bases, the J end by 2 bases, with 9 bases between. CDR3 bases: TGTGCCAGCAGCTTGGGAGGCCGCGCCTACGAGCAGTACTTC. Its protein product is CASSLGGRAYEQYF.

This clone was found once. The rearrangement links TRBV13 to TRBJ1-1, with 7 bases aligning to TRBD1. With 1 base clipped from V and 3 bases from J, the junction kept 5 bases outside the gene matches. Germline V gene data show CDR1 as PRHDT and CDR2 as FYEKMQ (reference sequence). This CDR3 comprises 15 residues. CDR3 residues: CASSLDQGEDTEAFF. The DNA for the CDR3 is TGTGCCAGCAGCTTAGATCAGGGGGAGGACACTGAAGCTTTCTTT.

The CDR3 here is CASSRVSGTYNEQFF. The CDR3 nucleotides are TGTGCCAGCAGCCGAGTATCGGGGACGTACAATGAGCAGTTCTTC. The chain links TRBV14 to TRBJ2-1; either TRBD1 or TRBD2 may fit D (5 bases each). CDR1 and CDR2 from the germline V gene are SGHDN and FVKESK. The V end lost 4 bases, the J end lost 4 bases, and 14 bases lay between the germline ends. The CDR3 consists of 15 residues.

This chain's CDR3 is CASSLGGQLEAFF. The CDR3, as DNA: TGTGCCAGCAGCTTAGGGGGACAGCTTGAAGCTTTCTTT. The chain combines TRBV11-1 with TRBJ1-1, with 7 bases matching TRBD1. The CDR3 runs to 13 residues. After removal of 1 base from V and 7 bases from J, the junction contained 3 bases not matched to a gene. Germline V gene data show CDR1 as SGHAT and CDR2 as FQDESV (reference sequence).

This rearrangement joins TRBV13 to TRBJ2-3; D perhaps matches TRBD2 (6 bases). This CDR3 is built from 16 residues. V was pared by 5 bases and J by 2 bases, with 17 bases between. Germline CDR1 and CDR2: PRHDT and FYEKMQ (reference sequence). CDR3 amino acids: CASSDGGITNTDTQYF. CDR3 nucleotides: TGTGCCAGCAGCGACGGGGGAATAACAAACACAGATACGCAGTATTTT.

The chain combines TRBV25-1 with TRBJ2-7; 10 bases are a match to TRBD1. With V trimmed by 1 base and J by 5 bases, 5 bases remained unmatched. CDR1 is MGHDK and CDR2 is SYGVNS in the germline V gene. The CDR3 length is 15 residues. The CDR3 DNA follows: TGTGCCAGCAGTGAATGGGGGACAGGGGTTGACGAGCAGTACTTC. This codes for CASSEWGTGVDEQYF.